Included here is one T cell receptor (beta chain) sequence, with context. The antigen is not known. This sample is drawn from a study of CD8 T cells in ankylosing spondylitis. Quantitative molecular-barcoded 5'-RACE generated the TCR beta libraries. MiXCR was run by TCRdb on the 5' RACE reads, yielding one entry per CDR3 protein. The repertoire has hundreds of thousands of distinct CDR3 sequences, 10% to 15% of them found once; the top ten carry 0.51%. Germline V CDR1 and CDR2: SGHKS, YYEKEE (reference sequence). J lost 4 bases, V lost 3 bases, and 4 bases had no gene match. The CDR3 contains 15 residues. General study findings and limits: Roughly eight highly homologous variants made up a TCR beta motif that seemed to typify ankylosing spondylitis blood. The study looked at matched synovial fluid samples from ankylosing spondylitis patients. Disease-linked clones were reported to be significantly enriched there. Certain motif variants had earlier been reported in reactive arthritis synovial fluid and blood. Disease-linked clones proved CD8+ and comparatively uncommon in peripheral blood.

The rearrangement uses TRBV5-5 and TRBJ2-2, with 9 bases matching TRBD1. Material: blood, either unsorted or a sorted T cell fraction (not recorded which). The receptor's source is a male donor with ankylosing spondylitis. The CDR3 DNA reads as TGTGCCAGCAGCTACGGGACAGGGCGCACCGGGGAGCTGTTTTTT. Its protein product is CASSYGTGRTGELFF.